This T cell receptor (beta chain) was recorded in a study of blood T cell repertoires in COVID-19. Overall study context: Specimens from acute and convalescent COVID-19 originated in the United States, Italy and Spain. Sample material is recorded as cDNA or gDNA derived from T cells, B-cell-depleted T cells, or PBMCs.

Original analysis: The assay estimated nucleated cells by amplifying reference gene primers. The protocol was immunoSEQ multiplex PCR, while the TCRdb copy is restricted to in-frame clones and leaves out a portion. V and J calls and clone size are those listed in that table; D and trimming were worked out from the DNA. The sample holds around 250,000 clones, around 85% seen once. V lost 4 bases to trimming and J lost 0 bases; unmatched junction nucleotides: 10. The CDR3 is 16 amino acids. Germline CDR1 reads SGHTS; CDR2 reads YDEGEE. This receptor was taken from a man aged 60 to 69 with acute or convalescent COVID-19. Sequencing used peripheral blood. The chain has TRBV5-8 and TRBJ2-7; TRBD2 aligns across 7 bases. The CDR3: CASSLSPGLTSYEQYF. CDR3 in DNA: TGTGCCAGCAGCCTCTCCCCGGGACTAACCTCCTACGAGCAGTACTTC. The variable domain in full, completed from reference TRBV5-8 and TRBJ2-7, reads EAGVTQSPTHLIKTRGQQATLRCSPISGHTSVYWYQQALGLGLQFLLWYDEGEERNRGNFPPRFSGRQFPNYSSELNVNALELEDSALYLCASSLSPGLTSYEQYFGPGTRLTVT.